Below, 5 T cell receptor beta chains from the same sample are listed, as sequenced in a study of OX40 agonist ivuxolimab in advanced cancers. The library was built by means of the immunoSEQ multiplex PCR assay. The clones in this table, taken by TCRdb from immuneACCESS, are in-frame only. Not every clone is retained; where verified, under half of the shortfall comes from an unresolved V gene, and the cause of the rest is unknown. The sample table holds 7,000 to 9,500 clones, of which over 75% were seen once. Clones ranked in the top ten supply 25% to 35% of the sample. Sequences were derived from CD4+ or CD8+ T cells sorted from blood, sampled in a trial of the OX40 agonist ivuxolimab. The receptors come from an adult with an advanced solid tumor such as melanoma, head and neck, liver or kidney cancer.

This clone appeared once. The chain's CDR3 is CASSPWGATKPEQFF. DNA for the CDR3: TGTGCCAGTAGTCCTTGGGGGGCCACTAAGCCTGAGCAGTTCTTC. The rearrangement joins TRBV19 to TRBJ2-1; D may match TRBD1 or TRBD2 (6 bases each). The CDR3 covers 15 residues. The germline V gene encodes CDR1 LNHDA and CDR2 SQIVND (reference sequence). The V end lost 5 bases, the J end lost 9 bases, and 20 bases lay between the germline ends.

The chain has TRBV11-2 and TRBJ2-7, with TRBD2 as a possible D gene (7 bases). Trimming took off 3 bases at V and 3 bases at J, with 12 bases between the two ends. The CDR3 contains 14 residues. CDR1 is SGHAT, CDR2 FQNNGV, per germline. CDR3 region: CASSFGGGNYEQYF. Here the CDR3 DNA reads TGTGCCAGCAGCTTTGGGGGGGGCAACTACGAGCAGTACTTC.

The rearrangement joins TRBV27 to TRBJ2-6, with D possibly matching TRBD1 (6 bases). V was shortened by 7 bases and J by 3 bases, with 13 bases between the two germline ends. This CDR3 comprises 15 residues. Germline lookup yields CDR1 MNHEY and CDR2 SMNVEV (reference sequence). The CDR3 coding sequence is TGTGCCAGCACCCCAGGGGTCATTGGGGCCAACGTCCTGACTTTC. Translation: CASTPGVIGANVLTF.

The V call is TRBV7-2, the J call TRBJ2-2, with 14 bases aligning to TRBD2. V lost 5 bases, J lost 0 bases, and 2 bases stayed unmatched. Germline-derived CDR1 and CDR2 are SGHTA and FQGNSA. The CDR3 spans 17 residues. The CDR3 reads CASSLGLAGANTGELFF. In nucleotides, the CDR3 is TGTGCCAGCAGCCTGGGACTAGCGGGAGCGAACACCGGGGAGCTGTTTTTT.

Only one count was recorded for this clone. V gene TRBV5-1 combines with J gene TRBJ2-1, with D perhaps matching TRBD1 (6 bases). Trimming took off 6 bases at V and 1 base at J, with 17 bases between the two ends. The CDR3 runs 16 residues. The germline gives CDR1 SGHRS, CDR2 YFSETQ. The CDR3 nucleotides are TGCGCCAGCACCCTCCTCAGGGGTACATCCTACAATGAGCAGTTCTTC. Amino acids: CASTLLRGTSYNEQFF. Full variable domain (remainder filled in from reference TRBV5-1 and TRBJ2-1): KAGVTQTPRYLIKTRGQQVTLSCSPISGHRSVSWYQQTPGQGLQFLFEYFSETQRNKGNFPGRFSGRQFSNSRSEMNVSTLELGDSALYLCASTLLRGTSYNEQFFGPGTRLTVL.